These 9 T cell receptor beta chains came from one sample sequenced in a study of molecular identifiers for immune sequencing clone quantification. TCRdb fed the PCR reads into MiXCR, producing one record per CDR3 protein. The repertoire includes 400,000 to 600,000 distinct CDR3 sequences, roughly a fifth of them detected once, and about 0.84% sits in the top ten. Sequencing was done on a sample of naive CD8+ T cells from blood, with Jurkat cell RNA spiked in. Described subset: FACS-sorted CD8+CD4-CCR7+CD45RA+ naive T cells. Receptors originate from a human donor in good health. Some libraries in this study had Jurkat cell RNA spiked in.

This clonotype was detected ten times or more. The rearrangement links TRBV6-1 to TRBJ1-1; D ambiguous. Looked up from germline, CDR1 is MNHNS and CDR2 is SASEGT. Trimming left V 3 bases short and J 0 bases short, with 8 bases between. CDR3 size: 14 residues. The CDR3 is CASSDSPLNTEAFF. The DNA of the CDR3 is TGTGCCAGCAGTGATTCCCCATTGAACACTGAAGCTTTCTTT.

This clonotype was counted ten times or more. The genes are TRBV28 and TRBJ1-1, with D possibly matching TRBD1 (6 bases). Trimming shortened V by 2 bases and J by 2 bases, and 15 bases separated the two germline ends. Germline loops: CDR1 MDHEN, CDR2 SYDVKM. The CDR3 spans 16 residues. CDR3 loop: CASSLTVDRLNTEAFF. Here the CDR3 DNA reads TGTGCCAGCAGTTTAACGGTCGACAGGTTAAACACTGAAGCTTTCTTT.

In this sample, this clonotype turned up a few times. This chain uses TRBV5-6 with TRBJ2-1, with D unresolved. Per germline, CDR1 SGHDT and CDR2 YYEEEE. CDR3 length: 11 residues. V lost 1 base to trimming and J lost 8 bases, with 4 bases between them. The CDR3: CASSLPDEQFF. The CDR3 DNA reads TGTGCCAGCAGCTTGCCAGATGAGCAGTTCTTC.

A note on this clonotype: This clone may be a read error of a much larger clone one base away. The gene calls are TRBV15 and TRBJ1-5, with D perhaps TRBD1 (5 bases). This CDR3 contains 16 residues. Per germline, CDR1 LNHNV and CDR2 YYDKDF (reference sequence). The CDR3 DNA reads as TGTGCCACCAGCAGAGATTGGGCAGGGCGCAATCGGCCCCAGCATTTT. Protein product: CATSRDWAGRNRPQHF.

This clonotype was seen a few times. The V gene is TRBV11-3, the J gene TRBJ2-7; 8 positions match TRBD2. Germline CDR1 is SGHNT and CDR2 is YENEEA. The CDR3 loop spans 16 amino acids. J lost 7 bases, V lost 5 bases, and 16 bases had no gene match. CDR3 bases: TGTGCCAGCAGCCGTGGGCAAACAGGGACGGGGGGGGAGCAGTACTTC. Protein product: CASSRGQTGTGGEQYF.

This clonotype showed up many times. V and J are TRBV4-1 and TRBJ1-4; maybe TRBD1 (5 bases). V was shortened by 5 bases and J by 7 bases, with 17 bases between the two germline ends. CDR3 length equals 15 residues. Germline lookup yields CDR1 MGHRA and CDR2 YSYEKL. CDR3 sequence: CASSKWWGEAEKLFF. In DNA, the CDR3 is TGCGCCAGCAGCAAATGGTGGGGGGAGGCTGAAAAACTGTTTTTT.

V usage is TRBV14 and J usage is TRBJ2-7; D perhaps matches TRBD1 (5 bases). V gave up 0 bases and J gave up 2 bases, with 14 bases separating them. Germline V CDR1 and CDR2: SGHDN, FVKESK. The CDR3 is 16 residues long. CDR3 in amino acids: CASSQDAGNVAYEQYF. The CDR3, as DNA: TGTGCCAGCAGCCAAGACGCAGGGAATGTGGCCTACGAGCAGTACTTC.

The chain couples TRBV23-1 to TRBJ1-5; weak D call: TRBD1 (5 bases). TRBV23-1 is placed among ORFs of uncertain function. The CDR3 spans 15 residues. Trimming left V 3 bases short and J 4 bases short, with 13 bases between. The CDR3 spells CASSHLLDSNQPQHF. CDR3 DNA: TGCGCCAGCAGTCATCTGCTCGACAGTAATCAGCCCCAGCATTTT.

A note on this clonotype: One junction end does not reproduce the germline sequence, and a read error may be involved. The genes are TRBV5-3 and TRBJ2-7; D could derive from TRBD1 or TRBD2 (5 bases each). TRBV5-3 is annotated as an ORF whose role is uncertain. This CDR3 has 14 residues. The CDR3 spells CASSLDEGFYEQYF. The DNA for the CDR3 is TGTGCCAGCAGCTTGGACGAGGGGTTCTACGAGCAGTACTTC.